The sequence of this T cell receptor beta chain was determined in a study of blood T cell repertoires in COVID-19. Study-wide context: Specimens from acute and convalescent COVID-19 originated in the United States, Italy and Spain.

Cohorts were based on clinical histories the participants reported. This CDR3 is built from 15 residues. The germline V and J ends were trimmed by 0 bases and 3 bases, with 12 bases remaining between them. Germline CDR1 reads LGHNA; CDR2 reads YSLEER. TCRdb's table, derived via immunoSEQ multiplex PCR, lists solely in-frame clones and lacks some. The sample carries 220,000 or so clones, about 83% recorded once. This clonotype was sampled from a woman between 45 and 65 years old who had recovered from COVID-19. The source material was PBMCs or T cells enriched from blood (not recorded which). The J gene is TRBJ2-7, the V gene TRBV4-3; D might be TRBD2 (6 bases). The CDR3: CASSQDLGGNYEQYF. The DNA of the CDR3 is TGCGCCAGCAGCCAAGATCTCGGCGGGAACTACGAGCAGTACTTC.